These 10 T cell receptor beta chains came from one sample sequenced in a study of blood T cell repertoires in COVID-19. Sequenced by immunoSEQ multiplex PCR; TCRdb stores in-frame clones only, minus some. Here the sample spans around 230,000 clones, 80% to 90% being singletons. The sample was peripheral blood. The receptors shown here come from a man in his forties or fifties who had recovered from COVID-19.

The chain is built from TRBV6-6 and TRBJ1-1, with 8 bases aligning to TRBD1. This CDR3 is 17 amino acids long. Germline CDR1 and CDR2: MNHNY and SVGAGI (reference sequence). V was clipped by 5 bases and J by 11 bases; unmatched bases: 22. CDR3: CASSQLPPQGDNRRAFF. CDR3 coding DNA: TGTGCCAGCAGTCAACTACCTCCACAGGGGGACAATAGGCGGGCTTTCTTT.

The V gene is TRBV11-2, the J gene TRBJ1-2; 8 bases are shared with TRBD1. The germline gives CDR1 SGHAT, CDR2 FQNNGV. Trimming cost V 0 bases and J 6 bases; bases outside gene matches: 6. The CDR3 has 15 amino acids. In nucleotides, the CDR3 is TGTGCCAGCAGCTTAGAAGGCAGGGGGCGGGATGGCTACACCTTC. Amino acids: CASSLEGRGRDGYTF.

The V and J genes are TRBV2 and TRBJ1-5; D is possibly TRBD1 (5 bases). Germline lookup yields CDR1 SNHLY and CDR2 FYNNEI. Trimming shortened V by 7 bases and J by 4 bases, and 8 bases separated the two germline ends. The CDR3 is made up of 12 amino acids. The CDR3 DNA reads TGTGCCAGCAAGGGGCAGAATCAGCCCCAGCATTTT. Translated, it gives CASKGQNQPQHF.

The V and J genes are TRBV9 and TRBJ1-2; D is possibly TRBD1 (6 bases). Looked up from germline, CDR1 is SGDLS and CDR2 is YYNGEE. Between the trimmed V and J ends, which lost 0 bases and 8 bases, there was a span of 14 bases. The length of the CDR3 is 14 residues. This chain's CDR3 is CASSVDVRGGGYTF. The CDR3 bases are TGTGCCAGCAGCGTAGATGTTAGGGGGGGCGGCTACACCTTC.

The V call is TRBV18, the J call TRBJ2-4; possible D gene TRBD1, 7 bases. The CDR3 totals 15 residues. Germline-derived CDR1 and CDR2 are KGHSH and LQKENI. With 1 base removed from V and 5 bases from J, the gap between germline ends came to 12 bases. The CDR3 DNA follows: TGTGCCAGCTCACCACTTTCCAGGGGGGAAAACATTCAGTACTTC. Residues: CASSPLSRGENIQYF.

V usage is TRBV14 and J usage is TRBJ1-4, with TRBD1 as a possible D gene (5 bases). With 4 bases removed from V and 11 bases from J, the gap between germline ends came to 17 bases. The germline V gene encodes CDR1 SGHDN and CDR2 FVKESK. The CDR3 has 14 amino acids. CDR3 region: CASSPSTGRLKLFF. The CDR3 DNA reads as TGTGCCAGCAGCCCTTCAACAGGCCGCCTCAAACTGTTTTTT.

This clone showed up just once. The genes are TRBV18 and TRBJ2-3, with D hard to call. Trimming pared 2 bases from V and 4 bases from J, leaving 7 bases between. Per the germline V gene, CDR1 is KGHSH and CDR2 is LQKENI. The CDR3 sequence is 13 residues long. CDR3 in amino acids: CASSPNFADTQYF. Written as DNA, the CDR3 is TGTGCCAGCTCACCAAATTTCGCAGATACGCAGTATTTT.

The gene calls are TRBV15 and TRBJ2-3, with TRBD1 matching 8 bases. Germline values: CDR1 LNHNV, CDR2 YYDKDF (reference sequence). V dropped 0 bases and J dropped 2; count of bases not matched to a gene: 7. The CDR3 is 17 amino acids. The chain's CDR3 is CATSRERGTGATDTQYF. The CDR3 DNA is TGTGCCACCAGCAGAGAAAGGGGGACAGGAGCCACAGATACGCAGTATTTT.

The chain carries TRBV29-1 and TRBJ2-7; 10 bases are shared with TRBD1. The CDR3 runs 17 residues. From germline, CDR1 is SQVTM and CDR2 ANQGSEA. Trimming removed 6 bases from V and 1 base from J; junction bases left unmatched: 15. CDR3: CSVGPKPGTGASYEQYF. CDR3 bases: TGCAGCGTCGGCCCCAAACCAGGGACAGGGGCTTCCTACGAGCAGTACTTC.

This clone was seen more than once but under ten times. This rearrangement joins TRBV5-8 to TRBJ1-1; perhaps TRBD1 as D (6 bases). Per the germline V gene, CDR1 is SGHTS and CDR2 is YDEGEE. Trimming stripped 2 bases from V and 3 bases from J, with 11 bases between. The CDR3 contains 14 residues. DNA for the CDR3: TGTGCCAGCAGCTTACTGACAGGCGACACTGAAGCTTTCTTT. Encoded protein: CASSLLTGDTEAFF.